The 29 T cell receptor beta chains presented below share a single source sample, sequenced in a study of blood T cells in healthy people across ages. It was with a sample-barcoded 5' primer and a J-beta primer mix that a second PCR of roughly 7 to 12 cycles was run. TCRdb used MiXCR to reprocess the 5' RACE reads, holding one entry per CDR3 protein. The sample carries about 620,000 distinct CDR3 sequences, around a fifth recorded once. Specimen: blood. The receptors stem from a man in his 70s in good health.

This clonotype was detected many times. The junction does not match germline at one end; this may be a read error. The chain combines TRBV7-7 with TRBJ2-3; possibly TRBD1 or TRBD2 for D (5 bases each). The germline CDR1 and CDR2 sequences are SSHAT and FNYEAQ (reference sequence). This CDR3 spans 14 amino acids. The DNA for the CDR3 is TGTGCTAGCAGCCACGGGACGGGCACAGATACGCAGTATTTT. It is translated as CASSHGTGTDTQYF. Full variable domain (missing parts from reference TRBV7-7 and TRBJ2-3): GAGVSQSPRYKVTKRGQDVTLRCDPISSHATLYWYQQALGQGPEFLTYFNYEAQPDKSGLPSDRFSAERPEGSISTLTIQRTEQRDSAMYRCASSHGTGTDTQYFGPGTRLTVL.

This chain uses TRBV20-1 with TRBJ1-1; D is uncertain. The germline V and J ends were trimmed by 3 bases and 4 bases, with 9 bases remaining between them. Germline-derived CDR1 and CDR2 are DFQATT and SNEGSKA (reference sequence). This CDR3 is built from 12 residues. CDR3 in amino acids: CSASFGSTEAFF. In DNA form, the CDR3 reads TGCAGTGCTAGTTTCGGGTCCACTGAAGCTTTCTTT.

On this clonotype itself: A much bigger clone sits one base away, suggesting this may be a read error. V gene TRBV12-3 or TRBV12-4 combines with J gene TRBJ2-5; 7 bases line up with TRBD1. After removal of 3 bases from V and 2 bases from J, the junction contained 6 bases not matched to a gene. The CDR3 length is 15 residues. The CDR3 loop reads CASSLPRDRQETQYF. For the CDR3, the DNA is TGTGCCAGCAGTTTGCCCCGGGACAGACAAGAGACCCAGTACTTC.

This clonotype was picked up a small number of times. J is TRBJ2-7 and V is TRBV6-5; 12 bases line up with TRBD2. Near its end, the DNA agrees better with TRBJ2-1, so the J call may be wrong. Per the germline V gene, CDR1 is MNHEY and CDR2 is SVGAGI. CDR3 length equals 17 residues. The CDR3 loop is CASSYSRLAGVGNEQFF. In DNA, the CDR3 is TGTGCCAGCAGTTACTCCCGACTAGCGGGAGTGGGGAATGAGCAGTTCTTC.

This clonotype appeared a few times. A read error may be the cause here, since a much bigger clone is one base away. The conserved closing phenylalanine or tryptophan is absent in this CDR3, likely reflecting a read error. The chain has TRBV25-1 and TRBJ2-5, with D hard to call. This CDR3 spans 13 amino acids. V dropped 2 bases and J dropped 5 bases, with 9 bases sitting between them. CDR1 is MGHDK and CDR2 is SYGVNS in the germline V gene. Here the CDR3 DNA reads TGTGCCAGCAGTGAACTTACCAGGGAGACCCAGTACTCC. This sequence encodes CASSELTRETQYS.

The chain uses TRBV7-9 and TRBJ2-2; D is unresolved. Trimming left V 1 base short and J 7 bases short, with 10 bases between. In germline, CDR1 is SEHNR, CDR2 FQNEAQ (reference sequence). CDR3 size: 14 residues. CDR3 region: CASSLGWLVGELFF. CDR3 DNA: TGTGCCAGCAGCTTAGGGTGGCTTGTCGGGGAGCTGTTTTTT.

This clonotype has more than one count but fewer than ten. This chain uses TRBV7-2 with TRBJ2-7; no clear D. This CDR3 region has 13 residues. Germline lookup yields CDR1 SGHTA and CDR2 FQGNSA. Trimming left V 4 bases short and J 6 bases short, with 13 bases between. The CDR3 sequence is CASSSSWGLEQYF. The CDR3 coding sequence is TGTGCCAGCAGCTCCAGTTGGGGTCTCGAGCAGTACTTC.

The rearrangement joins TRBV27 to TRBJ2-3; TRBD2 is a possible D gene (6 bases). Germline-derived CDR1 and CDR2 are MNHEY and SMNVEV (reference sequence). The CDR3 has 15 residues. V was shortened by 0 bases and J by 4 bases, with 11 bases between the two germline ends. CDR3 DNA sequence: TGTGCCAGCAGTTTATCGCCGGGAGTCGCAGATACGCAGTATTTT. It encodes CASSLSPGVADTQYF.

This clonotype appeared a few times. The chain links TRBV9 to TRBJ1-4; D call uncertain. With 0 bases removed from V and 5 bases from J, the gap between germline ends came to 11 bases. The CDR3 loop spans 15 amino acids. In germline, CDR1 is SGDLS, CDR2 YYNGEE. In DNA form, the CDR3 reads TGTGCCAGCAGCGTAGGCGTCGCTAGAAATGAAAAACTGTTTTTT. This encodes CASSVGVARNEKLFF. The variable domain in full, completed from reference TRBV9 and TRBJ1-4, reads DSGVTQTPKHLITATGQRVTLRCSPRSGDLSVYWYQQSLDQGLQFLIQYYNGEERAKGNILERFSAQQFPDLHSELNLSSLELGDSALYFCASSVGVARNEKLFFGSGTQLSVL.

This sequence joins TRBV6-5 and TRBJ2-7; TRBD2 aligns across 10 bases. Germline lookup yields CDR1 MNHEY and CDR2 SVGAGI. The CDR3 has 18 residues. V shed 4 bases, J shed 5 bases, and the junction held 17 bases outside the gene matches. The CDR3 region is CASSFGPAGGPPVHEQYF. CDR3 DNA: TGTGCCAGCAGTTTCGGACCAGCGGGAGGGCCTCCGGTCCACGAGCAGTACTTC.

The chain joins TRBV27 to TRBJ2-2, with TRBD1 as a possible D gene (6 bases). V was shortened by 5 bases and J by 1 base, with 11 bases between the two germline ends. Per germline, CDR1 MNHEY and CDR2 SMNVEV (reference sequence). The CDR3 contains 15 residues. This CDR3 reads CASSEARGNTGELFF. CDR3 bases: TGTGCCAGCAGTGAGGCCAGGGGGAACACCGGGGAGCTGTTTTTT.

This clonotype came up a few times. The rearrangement uses TRBV10-2 and TRBJ2-5, with 9 bases that match TRBD1. The germline gives CDR1 WSHSY, CDR2 SAAADI. The CDR3 runs to 15 residues. The V and J ends lost 6 bases and 5 bases, in that order; junction bases with no gene match: 10. The CDR3 here is CASSDLGTGPETQYF. The CDR3 DNA is TGCGCCAGCAGCGACTTGGGGACAGGGCCGGAGACCCAGTACTTC.

This chain joins TRBV27 and TRBJ2-1; TRBD2 matches at 9 bases. The J call may not be correct, given that the DNA end is closer to TRBJ2-5. Germline V gives CDR1 MNHEY, CDR2 SMNVEV (reference sequence). The CDR3 covers 15 residues. In DNA form, the CDR3 reads TGTGCCAGCAGTTCCTTAGCGGGAGTACGGGAGACCCAGTACTTC. This codes for CASSSLAGVRETQYF.

In its sample, this clonotype was seen many times. V and J are TRBV29-1 and TRBJ2-3, with 9 bases matching TRBD2. The CDR3 is 15 amino acids. V shed 4 bases, J shed 2 bases, and the junction held 7 bases outside the gene matches. From germline, CDR1 is SQVTM and CDR2 ANQGSEA. The CDR3 DNA follows: TGCAGCGTTGGCCCTAGCGGGAAGAACACAGATACGCAGTATTTT. Protein: CSVGPSGKNTDTQYF.

The chain joins TRBV10-3 to TRBJ2-3, with 12 bases identical to TRBD1. The CDR3 has 17 amino acids. The V gene end was trimmed by 10 bases and the J gene end by 3 bases; junction bases not matched to a gene: 14. Germline assignment: CDR1 ENHRY and CDR2 SYGVKD. The CDR3 DNA is TGTGCCACTTCACCGGGACAGGGGGCATTGCGGACAGATACGCAGTATTTT. Translated: CATSPGQGALRTDTQYF.

In the case of this clonotype: This CDR3 is missing its conserved last phenylalanine or tryptophan, likely due to a read error. This rearrangement joins TRBV4-1 to TRBJ1-2; D ambiguous. This CDR3 has 15 residues. Germline V CDR1 and CDR2: MGHRA, YSYEKL. The ends were cut back, 1 base at V and 5 bases at J, with 14 bases in the middle. Here the CDR3 reads CASSQAITTAYGYTL. The CDR3 DNA reads TGCGCCAGCAGCCAAGCTATTACGACGGCTTATGGCTACACCCTC.

This clonotype was observed at least ten times. This chain uses TRBV6-5 with TRBJ2-1; TRBD2 might be the D (5 bases). This CDR3 spans 14 amino acids. V lost 2 bases, J lost 6 bases, and 11 bases lay in between. Germline CDR1 MNHEY, CDR2 SVGAGI. The CDR3 region is CASSYDSDGNEQFF. CDR3 bases: TGTGCCAGCAGTTACGATAGCGACGGCAATGAGCAGTTCTTC.

This clonotype appeared a few times. This chain links TRBV7-6 with TRBJ2-7, with 9 nucleotides matching TRBD1. V lost 4 bases and J lost 5; bases outside the gene matches: 6. Germline V lookup: CDR1 SGHVS, CDR2 FNYEAQ. The CDR3 consists of 14 residues. CDR3: CASSSTGGKNEQYF. The CDR3 nucleotides are TGTGCCAGCAGCTCCACAGGGGGCAAGAACGAGCAGTACTTC.

The table lists this clonotype with many counts. This chain uses TRBV7-3 with TRBJ2-3, with TRBD2 matching 7 bases. With 5 bases clipped from V and 8 bases from J, the junction kept 7 bases outside the gene matches. This CDR3 has 13 residues. Per germline, CDR1 SGHTA and CDR2 FQGTGA. The CDR3 sequence is CASSAGVGATQYF. The CDR3 DNA is TGTGCCAGCAGCGCGGGAGTTGGGGCTACGCAGTATTTT.

Comments on this clonotype: The missing conserved phenylalanine or tryptophan at the end of this CDR3 makes a read error likely. The CDR3 loop is CASSYTRTSGETQYS. DNA of the CDR3: TGTGCCAGCAGTTACACCAGGACTAGCGGGGAGACCCAGTACTCC. The chain has TRBV6-2 or TRBV6-3 and TRBJ2-7; 11 bases agree with TRBD2. The J call may be incorrect, as the DNA end agrees better with TRBJ2-5. Germline assignment: CDR1 MNHEY and CDR2 SVGEGT. The CDR3 is 15 amino acids.

J is TRBJ2-3 and V is TRBV19, with 12 positions matching TRBD2. The J segment lost 6 bases and the V segment lost 3 bases, leaving 7 bases of the junction unmatched. Germline assignment: CDR1 LNHDA and CDR2 SQIVND (reference sequence). CDR3 length equals 16 residues. CDR3 nucleotide sequence: TGTGCCAGTAGTATCCGGACTAGCGGGAAGGGGGATACGCAGTATTTT. Translated: CASSIRTSGKGDTQYF.

This clonotype was seen a few times. This chain joins TRBV11-2 and TRBJ2-5; 10 nucleotides agree with TRBD1. The J call is in doubt because the DNA end fits TRBJ2-1 better. Germline assignment: CDR1 SGHAT and CDR2 FQNNGV. The CDR3 spans 15 residues. In DNA form, the CDR3 reads TGTGCCAGCAGCCTACCCGGGACAGGGGTACGCGAGCAGTTCTTC. It yields the protein CASSLPGTGVREQFF.

This clonotype occurred a few times. CDR3 region: CASSIGSGDTQYF. Written as DNA, the CDR3 is TGTGCCAGCAGCATAGGATCTGGGGATACGCAGTATTTT. The J gene is TRBJ2-3, the V gene TRBV5-6; D gene unclear. The ends were cut back, 4 bases at V and 6 bases at J, with 12 bases in the middle. The germline CDR1 and CDR2 sequences are SGHDT and YYEEEE. The CDR3 covers 13 residues. The entire variable domain, with the rest obtained from reference TRBV5-6 and TRBJ2-3, is as follows: DAGVTQSPTHLIKTRGQQVTLRCSPKSGHDTVSWYQQALGQGPQFIFQYYEEEERQRGNFPDRFSGHQFPNYSSELNVNALLLGDSALYLCASSIGSGDTQYFGPGTRLTVL.

In this sample, this clonotype turned up many times. This chain joins TRBV7-6 and TRBJ2-5; D is undetermined. V lost 1 base to trimming and J lost 0 bases, with 9 bases between them. CDR1 SGHVS and CDR2 FNYEAQ come from the germline V gene. The CDR3 runs 15 residues. The CDR3 loop is CASSLGRSYQETQYF. Written as DNA, the CDR3 is TGTGCCAGCAGCTTAGGCAGGTCATACCAAGAGACCCAGTACTTC.

The chain combines TRBV25-1 with TRBJ2-7; 7 bases fit TRBD2. The CDR3 sequence is 15 residues long. Germline loops: CDR1 MGHDK, CDR2 SYGVNS. With 4 bases clipped from V and 4 bases from J, the junction kept 10 bases outside the gene matches. The CDR3 here is CASSGAGSLGYEQYF. The CDR3, as DNA: TGTGCCAGCAGTGGAGCGGGATCGCTTGGTTACGAGCAGTACTTC.

The V and J genes are TRBV2 and TRBJ2-3; 7 bases are shared with TRBD2. Germline CDR1 SNHLY, CDR2 FYNNEI. The ends lost 1 base at V and 2 bases at J; junction bases unmatched: 6. The CDR3 consists of 16 residues. The CDR3 loop is CASSEEASGNTDTQYF. CDR3 DNA sequence: TGTGCCAGCAGTGAAGAGGCTAGCGGAAACACAGATACGCAGTATTTT.

There are a few counts of this clonotype. This sequence joins TRBV12-3 or TRBV12-4 and TRBJ2-1; D might be TRBD1 (5 bases). The last part of the DNA fits TRBJ2-5 better; the J call may be wrong. The CDR3 covers 14 residues. In DNA, the CDR3 is TGTGCCAGCAGTTTAGCGGGCAGGGAAGTGACCCAGTACTTC. Its translation is CASSLAGREVTQYF.

This sequence joins TRBV7-4 and TRBJ2-7, with TRBD2 matching 9 bases. This CDR3 comprises 17 residues. Germline-derived CDR1 and CDR2 are SGHVT and SQSDAQ. The junction had 10 bases not matched to a gene; V was cut back by 1 base and J by 3 bases. In DNA, the CDR3 is TGTGCCAGCAGCTTAGTTCTTCTACTAGCGGGCCACTACGAGCAGTACTTC. Its translation is CASSLVLLLAGHYEQYF. Full variable domain (missing parts from reference TRBV7-4 and TRBJ2-7): GAGVSQSPRYKVAKRGRDVALRCDSISGHVTLYWYRQTLGQGSEVLTYSQSDAQRDKSGRPSGRFSAERPERSVSTLKIQRTEQGDSAVYLCASSLVLLLAGHYEQYFGPGTRLTVT.

The V and J genes are TRBV6-5 and TRBJ1-1; D ambiguous. The CDR3 runs 16 residues. V was clipped by 4 bases and J by 5 bases, with 20 bases between them. Germline V gene lookup returns CDR1 MNHEY and CDR2 SVGAGI. The CDR3 sequence: CASSFRPAPVGTEAFF. The CDR3 nucleotides read TGTGCCAGCAGTTTTAGGCCGGCTCCTGTCGGAACTGAAGCTTTCTTT.